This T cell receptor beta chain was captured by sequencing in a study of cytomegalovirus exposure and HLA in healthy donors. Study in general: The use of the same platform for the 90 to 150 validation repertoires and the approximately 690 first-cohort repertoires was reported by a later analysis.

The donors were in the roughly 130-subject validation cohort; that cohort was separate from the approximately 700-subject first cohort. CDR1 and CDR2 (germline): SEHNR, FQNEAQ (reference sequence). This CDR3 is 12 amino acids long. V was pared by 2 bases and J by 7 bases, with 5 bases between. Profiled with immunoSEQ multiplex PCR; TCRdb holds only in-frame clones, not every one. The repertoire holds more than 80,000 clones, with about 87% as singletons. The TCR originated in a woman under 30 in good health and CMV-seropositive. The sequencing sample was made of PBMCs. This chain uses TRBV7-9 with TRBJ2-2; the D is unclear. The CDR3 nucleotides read TGTGCCAGCAGCTTAACAAGCGGGGAGCTGTTTTTT. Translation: CASSLTSGELFF.